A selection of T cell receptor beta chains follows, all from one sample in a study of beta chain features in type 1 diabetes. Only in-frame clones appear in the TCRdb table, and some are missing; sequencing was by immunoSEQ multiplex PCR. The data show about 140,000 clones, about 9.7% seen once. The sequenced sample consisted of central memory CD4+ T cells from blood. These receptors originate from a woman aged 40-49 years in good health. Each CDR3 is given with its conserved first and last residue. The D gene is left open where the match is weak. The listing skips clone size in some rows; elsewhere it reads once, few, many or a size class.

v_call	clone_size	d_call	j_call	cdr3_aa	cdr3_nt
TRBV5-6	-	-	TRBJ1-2	CASSLIDRRRGGYTF	TGTGCCAGCAGCCTGATCGACAGACGGAGAGGTGGCTACACCTTC
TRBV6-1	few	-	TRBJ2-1	CAIREGSGSYNEQFF	TGTGCCATCAGAGAAGGATCGGGCTCCTACAATGAGCAGTTCTTC
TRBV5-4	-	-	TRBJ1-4	CASSRLGVGAGNEKLFF	TGTGCCAGCAGCCGATTGGGTGTTGGAGCGGGGAATGAAAAACTGTTTTTT
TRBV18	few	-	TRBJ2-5	CASSPQRQLGETQYF	TGTGCCAGCTCACCACAACGACAGTTGGGGGAGACCCAGTACTTC
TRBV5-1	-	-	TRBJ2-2	CASSSFTGELFF	TGCGCCAGCAGCTCGTTTACCGGGGAGCTGTTTTTT
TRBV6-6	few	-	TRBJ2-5	CASSYGAVGTQYF	TGTGCCAGCAGTTACGGGGCCGTTGGGACCCAGTACTTC
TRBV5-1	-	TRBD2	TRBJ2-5	CASSRGGPEETQYF	TGCGCCAGCAGCCGGGGGGGTCCCGAGGAGACCCAGTACTTC
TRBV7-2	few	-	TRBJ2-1	CASSLVFGRDEQFF	TGTGCCAGCAGCTTAGTCTTCGGGCGGGATGAGCAGTTCTTC
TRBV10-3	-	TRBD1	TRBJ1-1	CAISDGTAGQTNTEAFF	TGTGCCATCAGTGATGGGACAGCAGGTCAAACTAACACTGAAGCTTTCTTT
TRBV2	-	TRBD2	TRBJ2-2	CASRDGRDTGELFF	TGTGCCAGCCGGGACGGGAGGGACACCGGGGAGCTGTTTTTT
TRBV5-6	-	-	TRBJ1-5	CASSAGTLSRNQPQHF	TGTGCCAGCAGCGCCGGGACTCTCAGCAGGAATCAGCCCCAGCATTTT
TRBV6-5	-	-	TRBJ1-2	CASFVSRQQAYGYTF	TGTGCCAGCTTCGTTAGCCGGCAGCAAGCCTATGGCTACACCTTC
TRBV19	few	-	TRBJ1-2	CASSLAPWSVNGYTF	TGTGCCAGTAGCCTCGCCCCCTGGTCAGTAAACGGCTACACCTTC
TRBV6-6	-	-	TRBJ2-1	CASRSQNEQFF	TGTGCCAGCAGATCACAGAATGAGCAGTTCTTC
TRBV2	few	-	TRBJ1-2	CASRESYGYTF	TGTGCCAGCCGGGAATCCTATGGCTACACCTTC
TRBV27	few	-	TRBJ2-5	CASSPRIGETQYF	TGTGCCAGCAGTCCGCGAATCGGGGAGACCCAGTACTTC
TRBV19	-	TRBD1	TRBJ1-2	CASISSAQGGNYGYTF	TGTGCCAGTATTAGTTCTGCCCAGGGGGGAAACTATGGCTACACCTTC
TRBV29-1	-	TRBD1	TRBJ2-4	CSVEFPGTGLAKNIQYF	TGCAGCGTTGAATTCCCTGGGACAGGGCTTGCCAAAAACATTCAGTACTTC
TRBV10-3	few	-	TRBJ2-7	CASSYSSPSGYEQYF	TGTGCCAGCAGTTACTCGAGCCCCTCCGGCTACGAGCAGTACTTC
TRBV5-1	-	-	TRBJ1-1	CASTQGGGSNTEAFF	TGCGCCAGCACACAAGGGGGGGGATCGAACACTGAAGCTTTCTTT
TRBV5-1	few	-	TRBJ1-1	CASSLDRVKGTEAFF	TGCGCCAGCAGCTTGGACAGGGTAAAGGGGACTGAAGCTTTCTTT
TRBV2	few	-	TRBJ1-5	CASRSGSNQPQHF	TGTGCCAGCAGGTCGGGTAGCAATCAGCCCCAGCATTTT
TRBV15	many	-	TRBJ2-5	CATSRDLSQDSKTQYF	TGTGCCACCAGCAGAGATCTGTCACAGGACAGTAAGACCCAGTACTTC
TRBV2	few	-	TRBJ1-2	CAQSGGRRRGYTF	TGTGCCCAATCGGGGGGCAGGAGGAGAGGCTACACCTTC
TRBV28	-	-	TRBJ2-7	CASSLRVAEQYF	TGTGCCAGCAGTTTGCGCGTAGCCGAGCAGTACTTC
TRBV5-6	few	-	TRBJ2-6	CASSGGYSGANVLTF	TGTGCCAGCAGCGGAGGGTACTCTGGGGCCAACGTCCTGACTTTC
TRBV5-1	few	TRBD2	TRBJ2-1	CASSLPRGGLYNEQFF	TGCGCCAGCAGCTTGCCCCGGGGGGGGCTCTACAATGAGCAGTTCTTC
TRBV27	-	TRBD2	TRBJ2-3	CASRSLSGGTDTQYF	TGTGCCAGCAGGTCCCTTAGCGGGGGCACAGATACGCAGTATTTT
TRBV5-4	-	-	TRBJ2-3	CASSSRTGFTDTQYF	TGTGCCAGCAGCTCTAGGACTGGCTTCACAGATACGCAGTATTTT
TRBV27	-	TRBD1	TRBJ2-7	CASSFRWGSQGAGEQYF	TGTGCCAGCAGTTTTCGTTGGGGCTCGCAGGGGGCGGGCGAGCAGTACTTC
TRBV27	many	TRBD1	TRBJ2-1	CASTDEGAQQFF	TGTGCCAGCACCGATGAGGGGGCTCAGCAGTTCTTC
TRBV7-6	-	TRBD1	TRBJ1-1	CASSLAGGETEAFF	TGTGCCAGCAGCTTAGCAGGGGGCGAGACTGAAGCTTTCTTT
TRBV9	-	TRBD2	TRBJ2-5	CASSPSGGLGETQYF	TGTGCCAGCAGCCCTAGCGGGGGCCTAGGAGAGACCCAGTACTTC
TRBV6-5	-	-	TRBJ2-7	CASSSDSYEQYF	TGTGCCAGCAGTTCGGACAGTTACGAGCAGTACTTC
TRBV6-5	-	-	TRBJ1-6	CASSYSGGNSPLHF	TGTGCCAGCAGTTACTCGGGGGGTAATTCACCCCTCCACTTT
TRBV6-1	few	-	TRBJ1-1	CAGRGRAQSTEAFF	TGTGCCGGCAGGGGCAGGGCCCAAAGCACTGAAGCTTTCTTT
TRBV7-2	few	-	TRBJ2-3	CASSPTLGRRDTQYF	TGTGCCAGCAGCCCGACGCTAGGGAGGAGGGATACGCAGTATTTT
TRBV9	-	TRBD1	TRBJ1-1	CASSAGTGRGLVAEAFF	TGTGCCAGCAGCGCCGGGACAGGGAGGGGGTTAGTAGCGGAAGCTTTCTTT
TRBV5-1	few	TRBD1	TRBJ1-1	CASSLGQGAVKVGVEAFF	TGCGCCAGCAGCCTCGGACAGGGGGCAGTTAAGGTGGGCGTCGAAGCTTTCTTT